These 7 T cell receptor beta chains came from one sample sequenced in a study of T cells in Graves' hyperthyroidism and ophthalmopathy. Authors of the study amplified TCR beta CDR3 regions from RNA transcripts. HTBI primers were used for first-round RT-PCR of the TCR CDR3. One entry per CDR3 protein, called by TCRdb with MiXCR from the multiplex PCR reads. The sample includes about 530,000 distinct CDR3 sequences, over 15% of them seen just once. The sequencing input was blood. These receptors were collected from a young woman with Graves' ophthalmopathy.

This clonotype showed up many times. This chain links TRBV6-1 with TRBJ2-7; D gene ambiguous. CDR1 is MNHNS and CDR2 is SASEGT in the germline V gene. This CDR3 spans 14 amino acids. V shed 3 bases and J shed 0 bases, with 9 bases lying between them. The chain's CDR3 is CASSDRMSSYEQYF. The CDR3 DNA reads TGTGCCAGCAGTGACCGTATGAGCTCCTACGAGCAGTACTTC.

This clonotype has a count of ten or more. The chain combines TRBV2 with TRBJ1-5, with 7 bases identical to TRBD1. Germline lookup yields CDR1 SNHLY and CDR2 FYNNEI. After removal of 1 base from V and 6 bases from J, the junction contained 3 bases not matched to a gene. The CDR3 consists of 14 residues. This chain's CDR3 is CASSEGQGPQPQHF. For the CDR3, the DNA is TGTGCCAGCAGTGAAGGACAGGGCCCTCAGCCCCAGCATTTT.

In its sample, this clonotype was seen many times. V and J are TRBV5-1 and TRBJ2-7; tentative D call: TRBD1 (6 bases). Trimming removed 7 bases from V and 0 bases from J, with 11 bases in between. The CDR3 runs 13 residues. CDR1 SGHRS and CDR2 YFSETQ come from the germline V gene. Written as DNA, the CDR3 is TGCGCCAGCCGACAGGACGGCTCCTACGAGCAGTACTTC. Amino acid sequence: CASRQDGSYEQYF.

In its sample, this clonotype was seen many times. The J gene is TRBJ1-1, the V gene TRBV12-3 or TRBV12-4, with 9 bases fitting TRBD1. The CDR3 length is 15 residues. The V and J ends lost 3 bases and 4 bases, in that order; junction bases with no gene match: 6. The chain's CDR3 is CASSFTGQGGTEAFF. The CDR3 coding sequence is TGTGCCAGCAGTTTCACGGGACAGGGTGGCACTGAAGCTTTCTTT.

This clonotype was recorded many times. One junction end does not reproduce the germline sequence, and a read error may be involved. The chain links TRBV2 to TRBJ2-5, with TRBD2 matching over 7 bases. The CDR3 is 19 residues long. CDR1 SNHLY and CDR2 FYNNEI come from the germline V gene. The CDR3 is CASSEGHGGGADTQGTQYF. For the CDR3, the DNA is TGTGCCAGCAGTGAAGGCCATGGGGGGGGTGCCGACACTCAAGGGACCCAGTACTTC.

This clonotype appeared many times. Sequence at one end of the junction differs from germline and may be a read error. The V gene is TRBV5-1, the J gene TRBJ1-5; 11 nucleotides align to TRBD1. This CDR3 spans 17 amino acids. Germline lookup yields CDR1 SGHRS and CDR2 YFSETQ. CDR3 protein: CASSSGQGAGSNQPQHF. The CDR3 nucleotides are TGTGCCAGCAGCTCAGGACAGGGGGCGGGTAGCAATCAGCCCCAGCATTTT.

This clonotype was recorded at least ten times. The chain employs TRBV27 and TRBJ2-7; 8 positions agree with TRBD1. Germline CDR1 and CDR2: MNHEY and SMNVEV (reference sequence). The junction had 5 bases not matched to a gene; V was cut back by 2 bases and J by 5 bases. This CDR3 spans 14 amino acids. The chain's CDR3 is CASSLVTGDHEQYF. DNA of the CDR3: TGTGCCAGCAGTTTAGTGACAGGGGACCACGAGCAGTACTTC.